What follows is one T cell receptor beta chain and its context. This clonotype appeared a few times. This receptor's antigen is unknown. Per-nucleotide qualities are absent, and no much larger clonotype sits a single base away. Libraries came from 5' RACE. TCRdb records NextSeq 500 as the sequencer. To correct for sequencing error and PCR bias, the TCR library protocol tagged individual cDNA molecules with unique molecular identifiers. TCR alpha and beta chains were both sequenced, and the abundances of alpha and beta sequences in each sample were closely correlated with each other. As for the authors' bioinformatics: Decombinator V4 was used to perform V gene, J gene and CDR3 annotation of TCR sequences. TCRs were defined as expanded if a significant change between any two time points was detected under a Poisson model with p below 0.0001. Abundances of TCRs were expressed as counts per million after normalisation to the total number of TCRs sequenced in each sample. MAIT TCRs were defined by TRAV1-2 paired with TRAJ12, TRAJ20 or TRAJ33, and iNKT TCRs by TRAV10 paired with TRAJ18. VDJdb, accessed 1 November 2021, was searched for CMV, EBV and SARS-CoV-2 annotated TCRs, with TCRs annotated for multiple antigens excluded. The public reads were run again by TCRdb, first through fastp at Q25 and then through MiXCR, and only productive beta chains were kept. For every CDR3 protein sequence, its rows merge into one entry that carries the most common genes and DNA. The V and J calls here are based on TCRdb, not the publication. The sample table holds 60,000 or so distinct CDR3 sequences, of which around 13% were seen once. 2.9% of the sample comes from the top ten.

The record originates from a study of early T cells in non-severe SARS-CoV-2 infection (dated by TCRdb to the early 2020s). A note on the overall study: TCR sequencing used bulk RNA from unsorted whole blood, so alpha and beta chains could not be paired. Broader findings and caveats from the paper: VDJdb matching was skewed toward anti-spike CD8 responses and likely underestimated virus-specific expansions by missing private and CD4 specificities.

A case-control design nested within a healthcare worker cohort in London, UK, was used, with weekly nasopharyngeal swab PCR tests and blood sampling performed. Healthcare workers were recruited between 23 and 31 March 2020, during the week of the UK lockdown, and were followed weekly for up to about 15 weeks. CDR1 and CDR2 are read off the germline V gene as SGHRS and YFSETQ. The CDR3 runs 16 amino acids, cysteine and phenylalanine included. The sequence is cut down to CDR3 DNA, 48 bases in frame from base 1. Relative to germline, V is 0 bases shorter and J is 9 bases shorter, with 22 bases between their ends.

This clonotype was sampled from an adult who was a healthcare worker with PCR-confirmed SARS-CoV-2 infection or an uninfected control (not recorded which). Sequenced: whole blood. Rearrangement joined TRBV5-1 to TRBJ2-7, and possibly TRBD2, on 5 matching bases. The DNA is as follows: TGCGCCAGCAGCTTGGAGGTCCGGGTCGACATCCGGGGGCAGTACTTC. The translation is CASSLEVRVDIRGQYF.